The next 3 T cell receptor beta chains were all read from a single sample in a study of Graves' ophthalmopathy and Graves' hyperthyroidism. Amplification of TCR beta CDR3 regions used RNA transcripts. An opening RT-PCR round employed HTBI primers and preceded a second-round multiplex PCR. MiXCR was run by TCRdb on the multiplex PCR reads, yielding one entry per CDR3 protein. The sample holds approximately 700,000 distinct CDR3 sequences; 35% to 50% are singletons and the top ten take 44%. Material for sequencing was peripheral blood. The receptors originated from an adult man with Graves' ophthalmopathy.

This clonotype was observed once. A much more abundant neighbour one base away suggests this may be a read error. This rearrangement joins TRBV7-6 to TRBJ2-2; 8 bases match TRBD2. CDR1 is SGHVS, CDR2 FNYEAQ, per germline. The CDR3 totals 13 residues. The CDR3 DNA sequence: TGTGCCAGCAGCTTAGCCGGGACTAGGGAGCTGCTTTTT. It specifies CASSLAGTRELLF.

This clonotype was detected ten times or more. The V gene is TRBV29-1, the J gene TRBJ1-2; 10 nucleotides match TRBD1. The length of the CDR3 is 14 residues. Germline V gene sequence: CDR1 SQVTM, CDR2 ANQGSEA. With V trimmed by 6 bases and J by 3 bases, 7 bases remained unmatched. The CDR3 reads CSVHRDRGHYGYTF. The CDR3 DNA is TGCAGCGTACACCGGGACAGGGGTCACTATGGCTACACCTTC.

This clonotype was seen only a few times. The gene calls are TRBV19 and TRBJ2-2; perhaps TRBD2 as D (6 bases). The V gene's germline CDR1 is LNHDA and CDR2 SQIVND (reference sequence). CDR3 length: 15 residues. The germline V and J ends were trimmed by 4 bases and 4 bases, with 13 bases remaining between them. CDR3 sequence: CASSRGLQGTGELFF. The CDR3 nucleotides read TGTGCCAGTAGTAGGGGACTTCAGGGCACCGGGGAGCTGTTTTTT.